The 18 T cell receptor beta chains below were found in one sample sequenced in a study of T cell responses to AZD1222 COVID-19 vaccine. Using immunoSEQ multiplex PCR, the repertoire was profiled, and TCRdb retains in-frame clones only, with some absent. The table records under 200,000 clones, more than 90% of them present only once. The input for sequencing was peripheral blood, taken 28 days after the second dose of the MenACWY control vaccine. Every receptor here comes from an adult who received the MenACWY meningococcal vaccine as a control.

J is TRBJ1-4 and V is TRBV7-2, with unresolved D. The CDR3 contains 14 residues. V gave up 5 bases and J gave up 4 bases, with 11 bases separating them. The germline V gene encodes CDR1 SGHTA and CDR2 FQGNSA. CDR3 in amino acids: CASSARALNEKLFF. In DNA, the CDR3 is TGTGCCAGCAGCGCCCGGGCCCTTAATGAAAAACTGTTTTTT.

The chain is built from TRBV7-8 and TRBJ2-7; D is uncertain. This CDR3 spans 13 amino acids. V was cut by 4 bases and J by 0 bases, with 7 bases left in between. Germline lookup yields CDR1 SGHVS and CDR2 FQNEAQ. CDR3 DNA: TGTGCCAGCAGCTGGACGGTCTCCTACGAGCAGTACTTC. It is translated as CASSWTVSYEQYF.

The CDR3 is CASSEAPPNTEAFF. The CDR3 DNA reads TGTGCCAGCAGTGAAGCACCACCGAACACTGAAGCTTTCTTT. The J gene is TRBJ1-1, the V gene TRBV6-1; unclear D gene. The CDR3 length is 14 residues. V lost 0 bases to trimming and J lost 1 base, with 6 bases between them. Germline CDR1 is MNHNS and CDR2 is SASEGT.

The chain is built from TRBV12-3 or TRBV12-4 and TRBJ1-1; D possibly corresponds to TRBD1 (5 bases). The CDR3 contains 12 residues. The V gene lost 8 bases and the J gene lost 4 bases, with 11 bases spanning the gap. CDR3 coding DNA: TGTGCCAGCGGCGGGACGAGCACTGAAGCTTTCTTT. It codes for CASGGTSTEAFF.

CDR3 loop: CATSAGRISGNTIYF. The CDR3 DNA reads as TGTGCCACCAGCGCCGGACGGATCTCTGGAAACACCATATATTTT. The chain links TRBV15 to TRBJ1-3; D is undetermined. CDR1 is LNHNV, CDR2 YYDKDF, per germline (reference sequence). V lost 5 bases and J lost 0, with 11 bases in between. This CDR3 comprises 15 residues.

This clone was detected only once. The chain joins TRBV28 to TRBJ2-1; 13 nucleotides agree with TRBD2. Germline V lookup: CDR1 MDHEN, CDR2 SYDVKM. V was pared by 10 bases and J by 8 bases, with 8 bases of the junction left unmatched. The length of the CDR3 is 14 residues. Here the CDR3 reads CATKLAGGPYEQFF. The CDR3 DNA reads TGTGCCACCAAACTAGCGGGAGGGCCCTATGAGCAGTTCTTC. The full variable domain, with the rest looked up from reference TRBV28 and TRBJ2-1, is DVKVTQSSRYLVKRTGEKVFLECVQDMDHENMFWYRQDPGLGLRLIYFSYDVKMKEKGDIPEGYSVSREKKERFSLILESASTNQTSMYLCATKLAGGPYEQFFGPGTRLTVL.

This rearrangement joins TRBV12-3 or TRBV12-4 to TRBJ2-5; D might be TRBD1 (7 bases). This CDR3 contains 13 residues. Trimming left V 3 bases short and J 4 bases short, with 9 bases between. CDR3 sequence: CASSFQGGETQYF. The CDR3 DNA sequence: TGTGCCAGCAGTTTTCAGGGGGGAGAGACCCAGTACTTC.

This chain joins TRBV11-2 and TRBJ2-6; no reliable D call. The CDR3 covers 13 residues. The V end was cut by 6 bases, the J end by 1 base, with 4 bases between. Germline V CDR1 and CDR2: SGHAT, FQNNGV. This chain's CDR3 is CASRGSGANVLTF. CDR3 bases: TGTGCCAGCAGGGGGTCTGGGGCCAACGTCCTGACTTTC.

This chain joins TRBV20-1 and TRBJ2-1, with D perhaps given as TRBD1 or TRBD2 (6 bases each). V lost 6 bases and J lost 13, with 13 bases in between. Germline loops: CDR1 DFQATT, CDR2 SNEGSKA (reference sequence). The CDR3 sequence is 10 residues long. CDR3 loop: CSAGGQVQFF. The CDR3, as DNA: TGCAGTGCAGGGGGGCAAGTACAGTTCTTC.

This clone has only one observation. The chain is built from TRBV2 and TRBJ2-7, with a weak D call TRBD1 (5 bases). The CDR3 runs 12 residues. Germline values: CDR1 SNHLY, CDR2 FYNNEI. V was trimmed by 6 bases and J by 2 bases, leaving 8 bases between them. CDR3 loop: CASSVTAYEQYF. As DNA, the CDR3 is TGTGCCAGCAGCGTGACAGCCTACGAGCAGTACTTC.

This chain joins TRBV14 and TRBJ1-6; TRBD1 matches at 7 bases. The CDR3 extends over 14 amino acids. J lost 6 bases, V lost 5 bases, and 4 bases had no gene match. CDR1 is SGHDN and CDR2 is FVKESK in the germline V gene. The CDR3 nucleotides read TGTGCCAGCAGCTCGGGGACAGTTAATTCACCCCTCCACTTT. Its translation: CASSSGTVNSPLHF.

The chain joins TRBV30 to TRBJ1-1, with D tentatively TRBD1 (6 bases). The CDR3 extends over 16 amino acids. Germline CDR1 is GTSNPN and CDR2 is SVGIG (reference sequence). V was clipped by 3 bases and J by 0 bases, with 17 bases between them. CDR3 bases: TGTGCCTGGAGCCCTATGAGGGGGGGAATGAACACTGAAGCTTTCTTT. Amino acid sequence: CAWSPMRGGMNTEAFF.

Of note for this clone: Its ends do not fully match the called genes, so a read error is possible. The chain links TRBV7-9 to TRBJ2-7; the D gene is possibly TRBD2 (6 bases). Germline assignment: CDR1 SEHNR and CDR2 FQNEAQ (reference sequence). This CDR3 comprises 12 residues. CDR3 nucleotide sequence: TGTGCCAGCAGCTCCGACGGGGGAACGTTTGCCTTC. Its translation: CASSSDGGTFAF.

This chain links TRBV14 with TRBJ2-1; D remains ambiguous. Germline CDR1 and CDR2: SGHDN and FVKESK. The length of the CDR3 is 12 residues. Trimming pared 4 bases from V and 3 bases from J, leaving 4 bases between. The CDR3 sequence: CASSLNYNEQFF. DNA for the CDR3: TGTGCCAGCAGCCTAAACTACAATGAGCAGTTCTTC.

This rearrangement joins TRBV21-1 to TRBJ2-7; TRBD2 is the table's D call, not checked against the DNA. TRBV21-1 has pseudogene status. CDR3 size: 15 residues. CDR3 in amino acids: CASSQIAGHYYEQYF. Written as DNA, the CDR3 is TGTGCCAGCAGTCAAATAGCGGGACACTACTACGAGCAGTACTTC.

The V gene is TRBV4-2, the J gene TRBJ1-6; 8 nucleotides match TRBD1. Looked up from germline, CDR1 is LGHNA and CDR2 is YNFKEQ. The CDR3 sequence is 17 residues long. J lost 3 bases, V lost 0 bases, and 4 bases had no gene match. CDR3 region: CASSQEDGQGYNSPLHF. DNA for the CDR3: TGTGCCAGCAGCCAAGAGGACGGACAGGGCTATAATTCACCCCTCCACTTT.

The chain couples TRBV28 to TRBJ1-5, with a weak D call TRBD1 (5 bases). Deletions cut 3 bases from V and 6 bases from J, with 15 bases between. The CDR3 runs 15 residues. CDR1 and CDR2 (germline): MDHEN, SYDVKM. CDR3 DNA: TGTGCCAGCAGTTTTACCCCGGGGCAGAGTCAGCCCCAGCATTTT. Protein product: CASSFTPGQSQPQHF.

This chain uses TRBV19 with TRBJ1-1, with D unclear. The CDR3 has 15 amino acids. With 4 bases removed from V and 4 bases from J, the gap between germline ends came to 16 bases. Germline V gene data show CDR1 as LNHDA and CDR2 as SQIVND (reference sequence). The DNA of the CDR3 is TGTGCCAGTAGTAGGTCACCTTGGGAAGGCACTGAAGCTTTCTTT. It yields the protein CASSRSPWEGTEAFF.